Following are 26 T cell receptor beta chains from one sample sequenced in a study of T cell responses to AZD1222 COVID-19 vaccine. The method was immunoSEQ multiplex PCR; TCRdb's version includes in-frame clones alone and lacks a portion of them. Here the sample spans roughly 200,000 clones, approximately 92% being singletons. Sequencing was performed on peripheral blood, taken 28 days after the second dose of the MenACWY control vaccine. The receptors come from an adult who received the MenACWY meningococcal vaccine as a control.

This clone turned up a few times. The V and J genes are TRBV3-1 (or the pseudogene TRBV3-2) and TRBJ2-7; D tentatively reads TRBD1 or TRBD2 (5 bases each). The germline gives CDR1 LGHDT, CDR2 YNNKEL (reference sequence). Trimming cost V 1 base and J 6 bases, with 13 bases left between them. CDR3 length equals 14 residues. CDR3 loop: CASSQAGGNGEQYF. CDR3 nucleotides: TGTGCCAGCAGCCAAGCTGGGGGAAATGGCGAGCAGTACTTC.

The rearrangement uses TRBV19 and TRBJ2-1, with 9 nucleotides matching TRBD2. The CDR3 is 17 amino acids. The germline V gene has CDR1 LNHDA and CDR2 SQIVND (reference sequence). Germline trimming cut 3 bases from V and 3 bases from J; bases unmatched to any gene: 9. CDR3 sequence (DNA): TGTGCCAGTAGTATGGGGTCTAGCGGGAACATCTACAATGAGCAGTTCTTC. This translates into CASSMGSSGNIYNEQFF.

The chain employs TRBV6-5 and TRBJ2-5; the match to TRBD1 covers 10 bases. The V and J ends lost 0 bases and 5 bases, in that order; junction bases with no gene match: 6. The CDR3 extends over 16 amino acids. Per germline, CDR1 MNHEY and CDR2 SVGAGI. CDR3 residues: CASSYSPGQGWETQYF. DNA for the CDR3: TGTGCCAGCAGTTACTCTCCGGGACAGGGGTGGGAGACCCAGTACTTC.

The chain couples TRBV12-5 to TRBJ1-4; D is uncertain. V was cut by 7 bases and J by 0 bases, with 9 bases left in between. This CDR3 has 14 amino acids. Germline V gives CDR1 LGHNT, CDR2 FRNRAP. CDR3 protein: CASALISTNEKLFF. The CDR3 nucleotides are TGTGCTAGTGCCCTAATTTCAACTAATGAAAAACTGTTTTTT. Variable domain in full (rest from reference TRBV12-5 and TRBJ1-4): DARVTQTPRHKVTEMGQEVTMRCQPILGHNTVFWYRQTMMQGLELLAYFRNRAPLDDSGMPKDRFSAEMPDATLATLKIQPSEPRDSAVYFCASALISTNEKLFFGSGTQLSVL.

This clone was recorded a few times. The CDR3 spells CASSLSSPAAGNTIYF. CDR3 DNA sequence: TGTGCCAGCAGTTTAAGTTCCCCCGCGGCGGGAAACACCATATATTTT. V is TRBV27 and J is TRBJ1-3, with D hard to call. V dropped 2 bases and J dropped 4 bases, with 15 bases sitting between them. The V gene's germline CDR1 is MNHEY and CDR2 SMNVEV (reference sequence). The CDR3 extends over 16 amino acids.

The genes are TRBV19 and TRBJ1-4, with TRBD1 matching over 7 bases. With V trimmed by 8 bases and J by 8 bases, 11 bases remained unmatched. This CDR3 spans 14 amino acids. Germline CDR1 LNHDA, CDR2 SQIVND (reference sequence). The CDR3 nucleotides read TGTGCCAGTCGAGAGGGACAGCATCAGGAAAAACTGTTTTTT. This gives the protein CASREGQHQEKLFF.

This sequence joins TRBV6-2 or TRBV6-3 and TRBJ2-2; D not resolved. The germline gives CDR1 MNHEY, CDR2 SVGEGT. The ends were cut back, 2 bases at V and 4 bases at J, with 8 bases in the middle. The CDR3 is 14 residues long. The CDR3 is CASSYQRFTGELFF. CDR3 nucleotide sequence: TGTGCCAGCAGTTACCAAAGATTCACCGGGGAGCTGTTTTTT.

The chain is built from TRBV28 and TRBJ2-6; D uncertain. The CDR3 contains 15 residues. CDR1 MDHEN and CDR2 SYDVKM come from the germline V gene. V was trimmed by 6 bases and J by 0 bases, leaving 9 bases between them. CDR3 sequence (DNA): TGTGCCAGCAGGCCAGGTTACTCTGGGGCCAACGTCCTGACTTTC. It is translated as CASRPGYSGANVLTF.

The chain couples TRBV5-8 to TRBJ1-1; unclear D gene. The V gene lost 4 bases and the J gene lost 3 bases, with 7 bases spanning the gap. CDR1 is SGHTS, CDR2 YDEGEE, per germline. The CDR3 is made up of 12 amino acids. As DNA, the CDR3 is TGTGCCAGCAGCGTCATCTACACTGAAGCTTTCTTT. Its translation: CASSVIYTEAFF.

V usage is TRBV12-3 or TRBV12-4 and J usage is TRBJ2-2; D call uncertain. Trimming removed 3 bases at V and 6 bases at J, with 2 bases between. The CDR3 loop spans 11 amino acids. The CDR3 loop is CASSFPGELFF. The DNA of the CDR3 is TGTGCCAGCAGTTTCCCCGGGGAGCTGTTTTTT.

V gene TRBV3-1 (or the pseudogene TRBV3-2) combines with J gene TRBJ1-6; tentatively, D is TRBD1 (5 bases). This CDR3 has 15 amino acids. Germline V gene lookup returns CDR1 LGHDT and CDR2 YNNKEL (reference sequence). V was trimmed by 0 bases and J by 11 bases, leaving 14 bases between them. CDR3 amino acids: CASSQDLGAGTPLHF. CDR3 DNA sequence: TGTGCCAGCAGCCAAGATCTCGGGGCTGGGACACCCCTCCACTTT.

In its sample, this clone was seen once. The V and J genes are TRBV18 and TRBJ1-1; 8 bases fit TRBD1. This CDR3 has 16 amino acids. CDR1 and CDR2 (germline): KGHSH, LQKENI. V trimming: 4 bases; J trimming: 1 base; junction bases outside the gene matches: 8. The CDR3 bases are TGTGCCAGCTCACAACTAGGCGGACAGGGGAACACTGAAGCTTTCTTT. Its protein is CASSQLGGQGNTEAFF. The entire variable domain, with the rest obtained from reference TRBV18 and TRBJ1-1, is as follows: NAGVMQNPRHLVRRRGQEARLRCSPMKGHSHVYWYRQLPEEGLKFMVYLQKENIIDESGMPKERFSAEFPKEGPSILRIQQVVRGDSAAYFCASSQLGGQGNTEAFFGQGTRLTVV.

This chain joins TRBV19 and TRBJ1-5; maybe TRBD1 (6 bases). CDR3 length equals 14 residues. Germline-derived CDR1 and CDR2 are LNHDA and SQIVND (reference sequence). V was shortened by 5 bases and J by 7 bases, with 15 bases between the two germline ends. CDR3 coding DNA: TGTGCCAGTAGTTCCCAGGGGTATTGGCAGCCCCAGCATTTT. It translates to CASSSQGYWQPQHF.

This rearrangement joins TRBV2 to TRBJ2-3; 8 nucleotides agree with TRBD1. CDR1 is SNHLY, CDR2 FYNNEI, per germline. Unmatched junction bases numbered 14, after V lost 6 bases and J lost 6 bases. The CDR3 is 16 amino acids. Here the CDR3 reads CASRGGPTRTGDTQYF. The CDR3 nucleotides read TGTGCCAGCAGAGGAGGACCGACCCGGACAGGGGATACGCAGTATTTT.

The rearrangement uses TRBV18 and TRBJ2-3, with 8 bases lining up with TRBD2. The junction had 3 bases not matched to a gene; V was cut back by 3 bases and J by 1 base. The CDR3 runs 15 residues. CDR1 is KGHSH and CDR2 is LQKENI in the germline V gene. The DNA of the CDR3 is TGTGCCAGCTCACCCTCAGCGGGGGGCACAGATACGCAGTATTTT. Translation gives CASSPSAGGTDTQYF.

The V gene is TRBV28, the J gene TRBJ1-6, with 7 positions matching TRBD1. Germline loops: CDR1 MDHEN, CDR2 SYDVKM. After removal of 6 bases from V and 3 bases from J, the junction contained 5 bases not matched to a gene. The CDR3 is 15 amino acids. CDR3 nucleotides: TGTGCCAGCAGCCCAGGGGGGGTCTATAATTCACCCCTCCACTTT. Its protein product is CASSPGGVYNSPLHF.

This clone appeared a single time. The chain couples TRBV18 to TRBJ1-3; D may be TRBD1 (5 bases). The CDR3 is 16 amino acids. V shed 1 base and J shed 0 bases, with 10 bases lying between them. Per the germline V gene, CDR1 is KGHSH and CDR2 is LQKENI. CDR3 region: CASSPLGTYSGNTIYF. CDR3 sequence (DNA): TGTGCCAGCTCACCACTGGGGACCTACTCTGGAAACACCATATATTTT.

This rearrangement joins TRBV30 to TRBJ1-5, with D unclear. The V end lost 0 bases, the J end lost 6 bases, and 12 bases lay between the germline ends. The germline V gene has CDR1 GTSNPN and CDR2 SVGIG (reference sequence). The CDR3 contains 14 residues. The CDR3 coding sequence is TGTGCCTGGAGTGTACGACTGGGAGGTCAGCCCCAGCATTTT. Protein product: CAWSVRLGGQPQHF.

This clone was seen only once. This sample includes further DNA sequences coding for the same CDR3. The J gene is TRBJ1-5, the V gene TRBV28; D is unclear. Trimming pared 2 bases from V and 2 bases from J, leaving 1 base between. Germline V gene lookup returns CDR1 MDHEN and CDR2 SYDVKM. The length of the CDR3 is 12 residues. The CDR3 DNA reads as TGTGCCAGCAGTTTAGGCAATCAGCCCCAGCATTTT. It encodes CASSLGNQPQHF.

This clone was seen once. This sequence joins TRBV30 and TRBJ1-2; 7 bases map to TRBD1. Germline trimming cut 6 bases from V and 4 bases from J; bases unmatched to any gene: 8. The CDR3 is made up of 13 amino acids. From germline, CDR1 is GTSNPN and CDR2 SVGIG (reference sequence). The CDR3 is CACTPGGVYGYTF. The CDR3 region has the DNA TGTGCCTGCACCCCAGGGGGGGTCTATGGCTACACCTTC.

This clone turned up a few times. The chain combines TRBV24-1 with TRBJ1-1; D unresolved. Trimming took 1 base from V and 0 from J, leaving 8 bases between them. Germline V lookup: CDR1 KGHDR, CDR2 SFDVKD. The length of the CDR3 is 15 residues. The CDR3 sequence: CATSDFKQLNTEAFF. CDR3 DNA sequence: TGTGCCACCAGTGATTTTAAACAACTGAACACTGAAGCTTTCTTT.

This chain links TRBV6-5 with TRBJ1-1, with D perhaps matching TRBD1 (5 bases). The V gene lost 7 bases and the J gene lost 2 bases, with 14 bases spanning the gap. Germline V gene lookup returns CDR1 MNHEY and CDR2 SVGAGI. CDR3 length equals 14 residues. CDR3 coding DNA: TGTGCCAGCACTTTGGGACCAACTAACACTGAAGCTTTCTTT. It encodes CASTLGPTNTEAFF.

V is TRBV28 and J is TRBJ1-1; a weak D match, TRBD1 (5 bases). This CDR3 is 14 amino acids long. Trimming took off 3 bases at V and 5 bases at J, with 13 bases between the two ends. Germline loops: CDR1 MDHEN, CDR2 SYDVKM. CDR3: CASSFREGRTEAFF. The CDR3 DNA reads as TGTGCCAGCAGTTTCAGGGAAGGAAGGACTGAAGCTTTCTTT. The full variable domain, rest sourced from reference TRBV28 and TRBJ1-1, is DVKVTQSSRYLVKRTGEKVFLECVQDMDHENMFWYRQDPGLGLRLIYFSYDVKMKEKGDIPEGYSVSREKKERFSLILESASTNQTSMYLCASSFREGRTEAFFGQGTRLTVV.

As DNA, the CDR3 is TGTGCCAGCAGCCAAGTCGCTAACTATGGCTACACCTTC. This encodes CASSQVANYGYTF. This chain joins TRBV3-1 (or the pseudogene TRBV3-2) and TRBJ1-2; D not resolved. V lost 1 base, J lost 0 bases, and 3 bases lay in between. CDR3 size: 13 residues. Per germline, CDR1 LGHDT and CDR2 YNNKEL (reference sequence).

This chain uses TRBV4-1 with TRBJ1-2; 7 bases match TRBD1. Germline V gene lookup returns CDR1 MGHRA and CDR2 YSYEKL. This CDR3 is 16 amino acids long. With V trimmed by 0 bases and J by 0 bases, 4 bases remained unmatched. The CDR3 loop is CASSQDPGTANYGYTF. The CDR3 DNA follows: TGCGCCAGCAGCCAAGATCCGGGGACAGCTAACTATGGCTACACCTTC.

The chain carries TRBV7-2 and TRBJ2-7; D remains ambiguous. CDR1 is SGHTA and CDR2 is FQGNSA in the germline V gene. The CDR3 is 11 residues long. The V gene lost 3 bases and the J gene lost 5 bases, with 5 bases spanning the gap. The CDR3 region is CASSLSHEQYF. CDR3 nucleotide sequence: TGTGCCAGCAGCTTGTCCCACGAGCAGTACTTC.